The 22 T cell receptor beta chains listed next were all sequenced from one sample in a study of blood T cell repertoires in COVID-19. Sequencing was performed with immunoSEQ multiplex PCR; in TCRdb, only in-frame clones are kept and a portion is missing. The data hold over 450,000 clones, with about 89% observed a single time. The sample consisted of peripheral blood. These TCRs come from a woman aged 45-65 years with COVID-19, enrolled during active disease.

This sequence joins TRBV12-5 and TRBJ1-5; no clear D. Trimming stripped 6 bases from V and 3 bases from J, with 9 bases between. The CDR3 sequence is 13 residues long. The V gene's germline CDR1 is LGHNT and CDR2 FRNRAP. Here the CDR3 DNA reads TGTGCTAGTGGGACCGACATCAATCAGCCCCAGCATTTT. It is translated as CASGTDINQPQHF.

The chain joins TRBV4-1 to TRBJ2-4; the match to TRBD1 covers 7 bases. CDR1 and CDR2 (germline): MGHRA, YSYEKL. V lost 4 bases, J lost 6 bases, and 12 bases stayed unmatched. CDR3 length equals 16 residues. For the CDR3, the DNA is TGCGCCAGCAGCCGGCCCGGACAGGACGGAGGAAACATTCAGTACTTC. Protein product: CASSRPGQDGGNIQYF.

Note on this clone: The sample has other DNA sequences that encode this CDR3 too. The DNA for the CDR3 is TGTGCCAGCAGTGTCAGGACAGGAGGCACAGATACGCAGTATTTT. The encoded protein is CASSVRTGGTDTQYF. The chain carries TRBV2 and TRBJ2-3; 7 nucleotides line up with TRBD1. This CDR3 is built from 15 residues. The V gene's germline CDR1 is SNHLY and CDR2 FYNNEI. J gave up 1 base and V 4 bases, and 5 bases lay outside the gene matches.

The chain couples TRBV6-6 to TRBJ1-1; D is possibly TRBD1 (6 bases). In germline, CDR1 is MNHNY, CDR2 SVGAGI (reference sequence). The V end was cut by 5 bases, the J end by 5 bases, with 15 bases between. The CDR3 is 14 amino acids. For the CDR3, the DNA is TGTGCCAGCAGTCGCATACAGGGTCGAACTGAAGCTTTCTTT. Translating gives CASSRIQGRTEAFF.

The chain combines TRBV6-5 with TRBJ1-3; a possible D gene is TRBD1 (5 bases). CDR1 MNHEY and CDR2 SVGAGI come from the germline V gene. The V end was cut by 4 bases, the J end by 0 bases, with 13 bases between. This CDR3 is 16 amino acids long. CDR3 nucleotides: TGTGCCAGCAGTTTAGACAGCCTCTACTCTGGAAACACCATATATTTT. Translating gives CASSLDSLYSGNTIYF.

A few counts support this clone. This chain joins TRBV27 and TRBJ2-7, with TRBD2 matching 8 bases. V lost 2 bases and J lost 5; bases outside the gene matches: 5. Per the germline V gene, CDR1 is MNHEY and CDR2 is SMNVEV (reference sequence). The CDR3 covers 14 residues. CDR3 in amino acids: CASSLRGLGNEQYF. The CDR3 DNA follows: TGTGCCAGCAGTTTAAGGGGACTAGGAAACGAGCAGTACTTC.

The V call is TRBV27, the J call TRBJ2-3; the match to TRBD1 covers 7 bases. This CDR3 is 16 amino acids long. After removal of 4 bases from V and 4 bases from J, the junction contained 11 bases not matched to a gene. Germline V gene lookup returns CDR1 MNHEY and CDR2 SMNVEV (reference sequence). DNA for the CDR3: TGTGCCAGCAGTTCGATACCCCGGGACAGATCAGATACGCAGTATTTT. Its translation is CASSSIPRDRSDTQYF.

This chain links TRBV5-1 with TRBJ2-7; 8 bases line up with TRBD1. This CDR3 is 12 amino acids long. The germline V gene has CDR1 SGHRS and CDR2 YFSETQ. Trimming removed 4 bases from V and 3 bases from J; junction bases left unmatched: 0. This chain's CDR3 is CASSGQGYEQYF. In DNA, the CDR3 is TGCGCCAGCAGCGGACAGGGCTACGAGCAGTACTTC. The variable domain in full, with the rest retrieved from reference TRBV5-1 and TRBJ2-7, is KAGVTQTPRYLIKTRGQQVTLSCSPISGHRSVSWYQQTPGQGLQFLFEYFSETQRNKGNFPGRFSGRQFSNSRSEMNVSTLELGDSALYLCASSGQGYEQYFGPGTRLTVT.

The rearrangement joins TRBV7-9 to TRBJ1-2, with D hard to call. The length of the CDR3 is 12 residues. Germline V gene sequence: CDR1 SEHNR, CDR2 FQNEAQ (reference sequence). With 6 bases removed from V and 7 bases from J, the gap between germline ends came to 12 bases. CDR3 region: CASRASEVGYTF. CDR3 bases: TGTGCCAGCAGGGCCTCGGAGGTTGGCTACACCTTC.

The chain employs TRBV5-1 and TRBJ1-1; 7 nucleotides align to TRBD1. CDR3 size: 12 residues. V lost 3 bases and J lost 7; bases outside the gene matches: 3. CDR1 and CDR2 from the germline V gene are SGHRS and YFSETQ. The DNA of the CDR3 is TGCGCCAGCAGCTCCTACAGGGGTGAAGCTTTCTTT. This codes for CASSSYRGEAFF.

V gene TRBV2 combines with J gene TRBJ1-5; 8 nucleotides line up with TRBD1. The trim removed 4 bases at V and 3 bases at J, leaving 5 bases unmatched. This CDR3 spans 15 amino acids. Germline V gene data show CDR1 as SNHLY and CDR2 as FYNNEI. For the CDR3, the DNA is TGTGCCAGCAGTGTTACAGGGGGGGACAATCAGCCCCAGCATTTT. It is translated as CASSVTGGDNQPQHF. The full variable domain, with the rest looked up from reference TRBV2 and TRBJ1-5, is EPEVTQTPSHQVTQMGQEVILRCVPISNHLYFYWYRQILGQKVEFLVSFYNNEISEKSEIFDDQFSVERPDGSNFTLKIRSTKLEDSAMYFCASSVTGGDNQPQHFGDGTRLSIL.

This clone has only one observation. This chain connects TRBV6-5 to TRBJ1-3; D ambiguous. The CDR3 is made up of 15 amino acids. The V end was cut by 6 bases, the J end by 0 bases, with 12 bases between. CDR1 is MNHEY and CDR2 is SVGAGI in the germline V gene. CDR3 region: CASSGGFNSGNTIYF. Here the CDR3 DNA reads TGTGCCAGCAGCGGAGGCTTTAACTCTGGAAACACCATATATTTT.

V and J are TRBV5-6 and TRBJ1-2, with unresolved D. Trimming shortened V by 0 bases and J by 6 bases, and 9 bases separated the two germline ends. This CDR3 contains 13 residues. Germline V gene sequence: CDR1 SGHDT, CDR2 YYEEEE. In DNA, the CDR3 is TGTGCCAGCAGCTTGGAATCACTCAATGGCTACACCTTC. It encodes CASSLESLNGYTF.

The chain links TRBV2 to TRBJ1-2, with D uncertain. The CDR3 has 12 residues. From germline, CDR1 is SNHLY and CDR2 FYNNEI. V lost 3 bases and J lost 4, with 6 bases in between. This chain's CDR3 is CASSESFYGYTF. The CDR3 region has the DNA TGTGCCAGCAGTGAGTCCTTCTATGGCTACACCTTC.

The chain links TRBV19 to TRBJ1-2; maybe TRBD1 (6 bases). The length of the CDR3 is 15 residues. V lost 2 bases, J lost 3 bases, and 13 bases lay in between. CDR1 and CDR2 from the germline V gene are LNHDA and SQIVND (reference sequence). CDR3: CASSIRSGADYGYTF. In DNA, the CDR3 is TGTGCCAGTAGTATAAGATCAGGGGCGGACTATGGCTACACCTTC. Looking up the rest from reference TRBV19 and TRBJ1-2 gives the full variable domain: DGGITQSPKYLFRKEGQNVTLSCEQNLNHDAMYWYRQDPGQGLRLIYYSQIVNDFQKGDIAEGYSVSREKKESFPLTVTSAQKNPTAFYLCASSIRSGADYGYTFGSGTRLTVV.

Concerning this clone: Other nucleotide sequences in the sample specify the same CDR3. V usage is TRBV7-3 and J usage is TRBJ2-1, with TRBD2 matching over 9 bases. The trim removed 5 bases at V and 0 bases at J, leaving 5 bases unmatched. Germline V gene data show CDR1 as SGHTA and CDR2 as FQGTGA. The CDR3 totals 16 residues. This CDR3 is CASSLSGGSSYNEQFF. Written as DNA, the CDR3 is TGTGCCAGCAGCCTCAGCGGGGGGAGCTCCTACAATGAGCAGTTCTTC.

The chain combines TRBV6-5 with TRBJ1-2; tentatively, D is TRBD1 (6 bases). There are 13 residues in the CDR3. Deletions cut 1 base from V and 8 bases from J, with 11 bases between. Germline assignment: CDR1 MNHEY and CDR2 SVGAGI. The CDR3 coding sequence is TGTGCCAGCAGTTACTTCGGGACATTCGGCTACACCTTC. Its protein is CASSYFGTFGYTF.

V gene TRBV24-1 combines with J gene TRBJ2-3, with a tentative D call TRBD2 (7 bases). Trimming stripped 3 bases from V and 6 bases from J, with 18 bases between. CDR3 length equals 16 residues. Germline V gene sequence: CDR1 KGHDR, CDR2 SFDVKD. CDR3 sequence: CATSDEDGGGGDTQYF. CDR3 DNA: TGTGCCACCAGTGATGAGGACGGGGGCGGGGGCGATACGCAGTATTTT.

The CDR3 sequence is CASSRNTGELFF. The CDR3 coding sequence is TGTGCCAGCAGCCGTAACACCGGGGAGCTGTTTTTT. V and J are TRBV7-2 and TRBJ2-2; D unclear. The germline V gene encodes CDR1 SGHTA and CDR2 FQGNSA. This CDR3 region has 12 residues. Trimming pared 5 bases from V and 2 bases from J, leaving 3 bases between.

The genes are TRBV7-9 and TRBJ2-7; possible D gene TRBD1, 6 bases. The CDR3 totals 17 residues. Germline CDR1 and CDR2: SEHNR and FQNEAQ (reference sequence). V was pared by 1 base and J by 7 bases, with 23 bases between. CDR3 in amino acids: CASSLGAYQGPLEEQYF. In DNA form, the CDR3 reads TGTGCCAGCAGCTTAGGGGCTTACCAGGGGCCCTTAGAAGAGCAGTACTTC.

In DNA form, the CDR3 reads TGTGCCAGCAGTGATCGGGACAGTTCCTACGAGCAGTACTTC. Translation: CASSDRDSSYEQYF. The chain has TRBV27 and TRBJ2-7, with TRBD1 matching over 7 bases. CDR1 and CDR2 (germline): MNHEY, SMNVEV (reference sequence). The length of the CDR3 is 14 residues. The trim removed 5 bases at V and 1 base at J, leaving 5 bases unmatched.

V usage is TRBV30 and J usage is TRBJ1-4; possibly TRBD1 for D (5 bases). Trimming took off 4 bases at V and 3 bases at J, with 12 bases between the two ends. Per the germline V gene, CDR1 is GTSNPN and CDR2 is SVGIG (reference sequence). This CDR3 is built from 14 residues. In DNA form, the CDR3 reads TGTGCCTGGACCCCGGGGGGAGCTAATGAAAAACTGTTTTTT. Protein sequence: CAWTPGGANEKLFF.